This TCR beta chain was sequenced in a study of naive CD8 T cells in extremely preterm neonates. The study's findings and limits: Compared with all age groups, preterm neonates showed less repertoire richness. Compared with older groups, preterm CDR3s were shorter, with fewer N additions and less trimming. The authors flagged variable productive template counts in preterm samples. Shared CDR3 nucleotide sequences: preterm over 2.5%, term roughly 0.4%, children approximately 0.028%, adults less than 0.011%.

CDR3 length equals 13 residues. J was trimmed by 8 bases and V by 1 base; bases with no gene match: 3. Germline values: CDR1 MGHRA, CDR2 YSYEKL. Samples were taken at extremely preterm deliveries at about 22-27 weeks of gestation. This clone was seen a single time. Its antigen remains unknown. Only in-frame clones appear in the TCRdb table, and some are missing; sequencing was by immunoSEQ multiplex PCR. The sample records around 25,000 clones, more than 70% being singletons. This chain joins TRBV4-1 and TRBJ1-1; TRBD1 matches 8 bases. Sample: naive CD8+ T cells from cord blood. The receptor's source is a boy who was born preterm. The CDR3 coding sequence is TGCGCCAGCAGCCAAGTCCGGGACAGGGAAGCTTTCTTT. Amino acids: CASSQVRDREAFF.